This T cell receptor (beta chain) was identified during a study of cytomegalovirus exposure and HLA in healthy donors. The wider study: About 200 million T cells yielded 120 million or so unique TCR beta sequences, as an earlier analysis found. Around four fifths of more than 300 genotyped donors fell in the Caucasian-associated ancestry cluster. Study-level results: In a later analysis, most CMV-associated TCR beta chains appeared HLA-restricted. TCR beta sequences reportedly predicted most subjects' HLA-A and HLA-B alleles accurately.

The CDR3 sequence is 13 residues long. Trimming took off 5 bases at V and 3 bases at J, with 11 bases between the two ends. Germline CDR1 and CDR2: SEHNR and FQNEAQ (reference sequence). The PCR contained 60 Vbeta and 13 Jbeta primers. Here immunoSEQ multiplex PCR was the method, and the copy in TCRdb shows in-frame clones only, minus some. In all, the sample yields about 120,000 clones. To note about this clone: Its antigen is still unknown.

V and J are TRBV7-9 and TRBJ2-7; D remains unclear. The receptor was derived from a man between 18 and 35 years old in good health and CMV-seronegative. Input material: PBMCs. The CDR3 sequence is CASSRAGNYEQYF. The CDR3, as DNA: TGTGCCAGCAGCCGAGCAGGAAACTACGAGCAGTACTTC.